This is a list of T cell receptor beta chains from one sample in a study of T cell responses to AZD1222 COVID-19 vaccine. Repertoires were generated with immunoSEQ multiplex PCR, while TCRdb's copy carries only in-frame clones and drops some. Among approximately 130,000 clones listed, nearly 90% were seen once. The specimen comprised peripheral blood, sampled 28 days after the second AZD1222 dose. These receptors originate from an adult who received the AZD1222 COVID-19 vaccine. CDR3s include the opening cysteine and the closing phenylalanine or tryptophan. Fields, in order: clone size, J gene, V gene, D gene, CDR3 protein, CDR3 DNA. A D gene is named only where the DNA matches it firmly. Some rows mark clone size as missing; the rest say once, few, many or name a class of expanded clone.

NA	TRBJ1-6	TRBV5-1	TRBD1	CASSRETGSSYNSPLHF	TGCGCCAGCAGCAGGGAGACAGGGAGCTCCTATAATTCACCCCTCCACTTT
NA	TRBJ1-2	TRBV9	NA	CASSPVWDYNYGYTF	TGTGCCAGCAGCCCCGTCTGGGATTACAACTATGGCTACACCTTC
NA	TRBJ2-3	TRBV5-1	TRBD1	CASSSRDRGKGTDTQYF	TGCGCCAGCAGCAGCCGGGACAGGGGGAAAGGGACAGATACGCAGTATTTT
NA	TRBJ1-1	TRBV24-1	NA	CATSDPRLGGEAFF	TGTGCCACCAGTGATCCCCGTCTGGGCGGTGAAGCTTTCTTT
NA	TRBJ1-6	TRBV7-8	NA	CASSPGHRYNSPLHF	TGTGCCAGCTCACCAGGGCACCGGTATAATTCACCCCTCCACTTT
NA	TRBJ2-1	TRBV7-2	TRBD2	CASSRLAGNYNEQFF	TGTGCCAGCAGCCGTCTAGCGGGGAACTACAATGAGCAGTTCTTC
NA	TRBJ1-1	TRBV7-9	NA	CASSRVAGMTEAFF	TGTGCCAGCAGTCGGGTGGCGGGGATGACTGAAGCTTTCTTT
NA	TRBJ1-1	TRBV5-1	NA	CASSLGGGRRATEAFF	TGCGCCAGCAGCTTGGGTGGGGGTCGGAGGGCCACTGAAGCTTTCTTT
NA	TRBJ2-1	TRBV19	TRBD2	CASSIVAGASYNEQFF	TGTGCCAGTAGTATAGTTGCGGGAGCCTCCTACAATGAGCAGTTCTTC
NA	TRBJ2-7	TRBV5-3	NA	CALGTGRCEQYF	TGTGCCCTCGGGACGGGAAGATGCGAGCAGTACTTC
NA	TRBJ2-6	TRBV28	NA	CASSFPLRLSGANVLTF	TGTGCCAGCAGTTTTCCCCTTCGACTCAGTGGGGCCAACGTCCTGACTTTC
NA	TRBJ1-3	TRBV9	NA	CASSPGLENTIYF	TGTGCCAGCAGCCCGGGTCTGGAAAACACCATATATTTT
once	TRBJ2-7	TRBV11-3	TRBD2	CASSDYEAGNYEQYF	TGTGCCAGCAGCGATTATGAAGCGGGGAACTACGAGCAGTACTTC
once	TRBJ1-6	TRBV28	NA	CASRYPGLNSPLHF	TGTGCCAGCAGGTACCCGGGCCTTAATTCACCCCTCCACTTT
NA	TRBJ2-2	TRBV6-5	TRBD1	CASSRQGNTGELFF	TGTGCCAGCAGTAGACAGGGGAACACCGGGGAGCTGTTTTTT
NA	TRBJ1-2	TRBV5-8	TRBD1	CASSLGQGRGYTF	TGTGCCAGCAGCTTGGGACAGGGTCGCGGCTACACCTTC
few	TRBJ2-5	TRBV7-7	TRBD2	CASSRGEAGGETQYF	TGTGCCAGCAGCCGCGGGGAAGCGGGAGGGGAGACCCAGTACTTC
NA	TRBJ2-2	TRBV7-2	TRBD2	CASSPSRLAAGELFF	TGTGCCAGCAGCCCCTCCCGGCTAGCGGCCGGGGAGCTGTTTTTT
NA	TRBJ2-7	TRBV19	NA	CASSPAWDGTYEQYF	TGTGCCAGTAGTCCCGCCTGGGACGGTACCTACGAGCAGTACTTC
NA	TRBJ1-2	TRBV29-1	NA	CSVEEEARLNYGYTF	TGCAGCGTTGAAGAAGAAGCAAGACTTAACTATGGCTACACCTTC
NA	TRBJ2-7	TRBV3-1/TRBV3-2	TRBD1	CASSLWTGKGEQYF	TGTGCCAGCAGCCTTTGGACAGGGAAGGGCGAGCAGTACTTC
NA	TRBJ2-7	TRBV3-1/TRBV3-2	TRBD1	CASSQDTGGNYEQYF	TGTGCCAGCAGCCAAGATACAGGGGGGAACTACGAGCAGTACTTC
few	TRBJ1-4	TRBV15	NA	CATSRVPRGGGWEKLFF	TGTGCCACCAGCAGAGTCCCCCGGGGCGGTGGATGGGAAAAACTGTTTTTT